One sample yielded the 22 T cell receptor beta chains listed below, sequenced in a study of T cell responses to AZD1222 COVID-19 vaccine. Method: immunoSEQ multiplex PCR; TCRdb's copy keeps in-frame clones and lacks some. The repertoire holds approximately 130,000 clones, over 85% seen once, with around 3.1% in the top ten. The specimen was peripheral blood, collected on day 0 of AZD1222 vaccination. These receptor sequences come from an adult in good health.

CDR3 sequence (DNA): TGTGCCAGCAGCCCCCCGGGACAGTACACTGAAGCTTTCTTT. Its protein product is CASSPPGQYTEAFF. V usage is TRBV11-2 and J usage is TRBJ1-1; 7 bases fit TRBD1. CDR1 and CDR2 from the germline V gene are SGHAT and FQNNGV. CDR3 length: 14 residues. Trimming took 5 bases from V and 3 from J; bases not matched to a gene: 6.

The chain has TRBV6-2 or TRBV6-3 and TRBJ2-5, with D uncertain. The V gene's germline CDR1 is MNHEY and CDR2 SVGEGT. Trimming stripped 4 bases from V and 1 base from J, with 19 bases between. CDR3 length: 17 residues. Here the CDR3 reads CASSLGQHQAFQETQYF. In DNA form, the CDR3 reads TGTGCCAGCAGTTTAGGGCAGCACCAAGCCTTCCAAGAGACCCAGTACTTC.

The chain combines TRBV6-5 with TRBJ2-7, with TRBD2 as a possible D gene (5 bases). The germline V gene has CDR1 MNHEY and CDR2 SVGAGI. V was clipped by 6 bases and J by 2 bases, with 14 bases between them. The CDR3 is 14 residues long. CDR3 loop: CASRSEGGAYEQYF. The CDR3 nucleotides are TGTGCCAGCAGGTCTGAAGGAGGAGCCTACGAGCAGTACTTC.

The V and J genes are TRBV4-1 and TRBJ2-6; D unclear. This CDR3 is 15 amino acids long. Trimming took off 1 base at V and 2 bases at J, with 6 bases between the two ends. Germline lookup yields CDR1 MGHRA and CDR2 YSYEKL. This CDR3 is CASSQASPGANVLTF. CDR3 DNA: TGCGCCAGCAGCCAAGCGAGTCCTGGGGCCAACGTCCTGACTTTC.

CDR3 nucleotides: TGTGCCAGCAGTTTACAGAATCTCTATGGCTACACCTTC. Its translation: CASSLQNLYGYTF. This rearrangement joins TRBV28 to TRBJ1-2; unclear D gene. In germline, CDR1 is MDHEN, CDR2 SYDVKM. The CDR3 length is 13 residues. Trimming took off 2 bases at V and 4 bases at J, with 8 bases between the two ends.

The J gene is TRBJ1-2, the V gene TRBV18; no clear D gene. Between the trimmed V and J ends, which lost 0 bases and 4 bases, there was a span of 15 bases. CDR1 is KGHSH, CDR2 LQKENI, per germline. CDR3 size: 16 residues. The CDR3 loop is CASSPPVHGYLYGYTF. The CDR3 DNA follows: TGTGCCAGCTCACCACCGGTTCATGGGTATCTCTATGGCTACACCTTC.

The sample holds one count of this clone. The CDR3: CASSYLGRNGYTF. The DNA for the CDR3 is TGTGCCAGCAGCTACCTTGGACGGAACGGCTACACCTTC. The chain uses TRBV3-1 (or the pseudogene TRBV3-2) and TRBJ1-2; D gene unclear. The V end lost 5 bases, the J end lost 8 bases, and 15 bases lay between the germline ends. The V gene's germline CDR1 is LGHDT and CDR2 YNNKEL (reference sequence). The CDR3 sequence is 13 residues long.

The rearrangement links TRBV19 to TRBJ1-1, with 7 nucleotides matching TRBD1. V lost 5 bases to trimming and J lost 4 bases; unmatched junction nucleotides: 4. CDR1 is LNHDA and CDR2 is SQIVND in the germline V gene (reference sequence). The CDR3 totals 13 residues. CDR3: CASSVDRSTEAFF. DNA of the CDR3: TGTGCCAGTAGTGTGGACAGGAGCACTGAAGCTTTCTTT.

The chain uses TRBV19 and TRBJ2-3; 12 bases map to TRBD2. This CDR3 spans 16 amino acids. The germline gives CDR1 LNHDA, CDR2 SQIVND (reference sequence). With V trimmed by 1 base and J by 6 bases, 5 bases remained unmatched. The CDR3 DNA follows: TGTGCCAGTAGTATAGGGACTAGCGGGGTTCAGGATACGCAGTATTTT. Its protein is CASSIGTSGVQDTQYF.

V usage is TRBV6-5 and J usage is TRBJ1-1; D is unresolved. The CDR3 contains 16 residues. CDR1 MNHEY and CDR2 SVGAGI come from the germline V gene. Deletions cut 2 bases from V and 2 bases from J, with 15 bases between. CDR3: CASSYARGSSNTEAFF. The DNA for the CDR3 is TGTGCCAGCAGTTACGCCCGGGGTTCTTCTAACACTGAAGCTTTCTTT.

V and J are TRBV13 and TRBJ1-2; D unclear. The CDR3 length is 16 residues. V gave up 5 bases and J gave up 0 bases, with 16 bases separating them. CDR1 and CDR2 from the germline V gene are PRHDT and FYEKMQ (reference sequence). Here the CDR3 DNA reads TGTGCCAGCAGCCCCCCTCATCGTAAGTCTAACTATGGCTACACCTTC. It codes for CASSPPHRKSNYGYTF.

DNA of the CDR3: TGTGCCAGTAGTATAAGCGGGAGGGCCTCGGGGGAGCAGTTCTTC. Protein sequence: CASSISGRASGEQFF. V usage is TRBV19 and J usage is TRBJ2-1; 10 bases agree with TRBD2. V lost 2 bases, J lost 10 bases, and 8 bases stayed unmatched. Looked up from germline, CDR1 is LNHDA and CDR2 is SQIVND (reference sequence). CDR3 length: 15 amino acids.

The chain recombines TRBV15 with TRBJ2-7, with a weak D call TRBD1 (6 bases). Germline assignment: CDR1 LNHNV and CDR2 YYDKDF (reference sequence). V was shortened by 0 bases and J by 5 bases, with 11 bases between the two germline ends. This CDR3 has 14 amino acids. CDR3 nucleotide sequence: TGTGCCACCAGCAGAGATATCAGGGGAAACGAGCAGTACTTC. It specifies CATSRDIRGNEQYF. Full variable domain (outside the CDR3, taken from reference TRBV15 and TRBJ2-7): DAMVIQNPRYQVTQFGKPVTLSCSQTLNHNVMYWYQQKSSQAPKLLFHYYDKDFNNEADTPDNFQSRRPNTSFCFLDIRSPGLGDTAMYLCATSRDIRGNEQYFGPGTRLTVT.

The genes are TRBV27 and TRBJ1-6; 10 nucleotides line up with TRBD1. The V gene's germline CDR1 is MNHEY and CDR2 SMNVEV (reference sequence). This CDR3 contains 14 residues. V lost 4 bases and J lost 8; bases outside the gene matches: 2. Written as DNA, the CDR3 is TGTGCCAGCAGTTGGACAGGGGGGGATTCACCCCTCCACTTT. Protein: CASSWTGGDSPLHF.

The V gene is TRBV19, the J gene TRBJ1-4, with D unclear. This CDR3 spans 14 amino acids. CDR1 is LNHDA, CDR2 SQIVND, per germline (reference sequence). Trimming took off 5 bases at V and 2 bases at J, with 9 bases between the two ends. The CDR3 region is CASSRAFTNEKLFF. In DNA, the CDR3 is TGTGCCAGTAGTCGAGCGTTCACTAATGAAAAACTGTTTTTT.

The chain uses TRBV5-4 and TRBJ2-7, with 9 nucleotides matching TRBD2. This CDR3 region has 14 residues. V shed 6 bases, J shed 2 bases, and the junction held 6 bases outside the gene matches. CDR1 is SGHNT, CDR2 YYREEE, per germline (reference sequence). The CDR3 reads CASNPGTSPYEQYF. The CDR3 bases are TGTGCCAGCAACCCCGGGACTAGCCCCTACGAGCAGTACTTC. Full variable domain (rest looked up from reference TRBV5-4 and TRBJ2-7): ETGVTQSPTHLIKTRGQQVTLRCSSQSGHNTVSWYQQALGQGPQFIFQYYREEENGRGNFPPRFSGLQFPNYSSELNVNALELDDSALYLCASNPGTSPYEQYFGPGTRLTVT.

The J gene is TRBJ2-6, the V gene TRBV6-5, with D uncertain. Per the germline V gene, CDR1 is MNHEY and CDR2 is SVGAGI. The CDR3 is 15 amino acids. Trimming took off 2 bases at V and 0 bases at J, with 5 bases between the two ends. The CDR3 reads CASSYRGSGANVLTF. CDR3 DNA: TGTGCCAGCAGTTACAGAGGCTCTGGGGCCAACGTCCTGACTTTC.

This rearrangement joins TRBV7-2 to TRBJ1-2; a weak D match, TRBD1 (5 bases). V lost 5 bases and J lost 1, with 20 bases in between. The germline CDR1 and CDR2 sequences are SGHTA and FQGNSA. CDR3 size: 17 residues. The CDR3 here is CASSPRPGTRYNYGYTF. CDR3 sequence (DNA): TGTGCCAGCAGCCCGCGGCCAGGGACCCGATATAACTATGGCTACACCTTC.

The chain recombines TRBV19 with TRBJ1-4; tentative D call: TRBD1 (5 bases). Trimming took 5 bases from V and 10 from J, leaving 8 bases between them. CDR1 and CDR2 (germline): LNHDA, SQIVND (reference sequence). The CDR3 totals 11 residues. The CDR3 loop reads CASSDGGKLFF. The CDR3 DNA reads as TGTGCCAGTAGTGATGGGGGAAAACTGTTTTTT.

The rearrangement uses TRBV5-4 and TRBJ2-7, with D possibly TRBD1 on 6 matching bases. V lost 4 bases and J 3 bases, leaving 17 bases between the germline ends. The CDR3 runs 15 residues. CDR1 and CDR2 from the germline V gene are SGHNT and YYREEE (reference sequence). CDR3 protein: CASSPPGRGNYEQYF. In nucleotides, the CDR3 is TGTGCCAGCAGCCCACCTGGCAGGGGCAACTACGAGCAGTACTTC. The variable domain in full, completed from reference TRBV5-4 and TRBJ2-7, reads ETGVTQSPTHLIKTRGQQVTLRCSSQSGHNTVSWYQQALGQGPQFIFQYYREEENGRGNFPPRFSGLQFPNYSSELNVNALELDDSALYLCASSPPGRGNYEQYFGPGTRLTVT.

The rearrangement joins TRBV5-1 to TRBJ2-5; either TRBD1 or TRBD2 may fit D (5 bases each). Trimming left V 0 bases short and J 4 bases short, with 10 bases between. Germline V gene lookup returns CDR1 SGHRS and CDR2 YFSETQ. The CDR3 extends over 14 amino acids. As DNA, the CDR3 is TGCGCCAGCAGCTTGGTGGGGGATATAGAGACCCAGTACTTC. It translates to CASSLVGDIETQYF.

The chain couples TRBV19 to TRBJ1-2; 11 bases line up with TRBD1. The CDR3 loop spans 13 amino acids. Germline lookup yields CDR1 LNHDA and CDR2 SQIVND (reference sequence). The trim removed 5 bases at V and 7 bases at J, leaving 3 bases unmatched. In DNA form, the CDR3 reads TGTGCCAGTAGTGGGACAGGGGGTCGTGGCTACACCTTC. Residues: CASSGTGGRGYTF.